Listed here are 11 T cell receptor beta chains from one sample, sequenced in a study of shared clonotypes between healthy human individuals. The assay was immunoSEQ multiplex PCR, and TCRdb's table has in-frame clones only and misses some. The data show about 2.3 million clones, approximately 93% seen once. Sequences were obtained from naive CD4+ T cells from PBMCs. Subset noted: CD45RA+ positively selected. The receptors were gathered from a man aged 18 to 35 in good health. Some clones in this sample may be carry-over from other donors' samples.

The DNA of the CDR3 is TGCAGCGTTGTTACGGCGGGTAACTACAATGAGCAGTTCTTC. Amino acids: CSVVTAGNYNEQFF. The chain is built from TRBV29-1 and TRBJ2-1, with a possible D match to TRBD2 (5 bases). Deletions cut 4 bases from V and 3 bases from J, with 13 bases between. This CDR3 contains 14 residues. Germline-derived CDR1 and CDR2 are SQVTM and ANQGSEA.

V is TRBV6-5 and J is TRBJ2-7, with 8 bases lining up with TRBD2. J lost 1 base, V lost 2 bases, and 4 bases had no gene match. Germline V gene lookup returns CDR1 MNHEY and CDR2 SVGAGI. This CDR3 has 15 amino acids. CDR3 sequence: CASSYKLAGSYEQYF. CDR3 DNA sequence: TGTGCCAGCAGTTACAAGCTAGCGGGTTCCTACGAGCAGTACTTC.

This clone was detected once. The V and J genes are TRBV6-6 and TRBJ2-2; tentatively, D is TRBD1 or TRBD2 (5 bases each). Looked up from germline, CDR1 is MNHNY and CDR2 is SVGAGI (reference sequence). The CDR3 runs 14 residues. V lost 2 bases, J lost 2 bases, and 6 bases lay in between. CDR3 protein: CASSYGGNTGELFF. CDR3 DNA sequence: TGTGCCAGCAGTTACGGGGGTAACACCGGGGAGCTGTTTTTT.

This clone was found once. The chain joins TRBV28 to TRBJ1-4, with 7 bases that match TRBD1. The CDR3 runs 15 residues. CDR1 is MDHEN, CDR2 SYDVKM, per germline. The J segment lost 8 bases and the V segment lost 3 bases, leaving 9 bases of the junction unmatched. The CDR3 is CASSFRQGGGEKLFF. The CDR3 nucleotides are TGTGCCAGCAGTTTCCGACAGGGTGGGGGCGAAAAACTGTTTTTT.

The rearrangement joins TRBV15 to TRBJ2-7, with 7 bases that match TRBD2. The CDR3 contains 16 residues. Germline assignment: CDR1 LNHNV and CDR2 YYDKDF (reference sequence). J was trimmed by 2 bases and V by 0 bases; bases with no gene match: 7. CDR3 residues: CATSRDPESGAYEQYF. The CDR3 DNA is TGTGCCACCAGCAGAGATCCCGAAAGCGGGGCCTACGAGCAGTACTTC.

The CDR3 DNA is TGTGCCACCAGCAGAGATCTCGGGGACAGGGGGAATGAAAAACTGTTTTTT. This encodes CATSRDLGDRGNEKLFF. The chain recombines TRBV15 with TRBJ1-4, with TRBD1 matching 11 bases. Unmatched junction bases numbered 5, after V lost 0 bases and J lost 5 bases. This CDR3 has 17 residues. Per the germline V gene, CDR1 is LNHNV and CDR2 is YYDKDF (reference sequence).

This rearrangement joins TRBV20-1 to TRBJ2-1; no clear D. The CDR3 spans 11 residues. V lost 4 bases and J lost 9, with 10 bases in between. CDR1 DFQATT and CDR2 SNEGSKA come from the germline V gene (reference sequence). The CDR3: CSANTRSEQFF. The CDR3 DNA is TGCAGTGCTAATACTCGGAGTGAGCAGTTCTTC.

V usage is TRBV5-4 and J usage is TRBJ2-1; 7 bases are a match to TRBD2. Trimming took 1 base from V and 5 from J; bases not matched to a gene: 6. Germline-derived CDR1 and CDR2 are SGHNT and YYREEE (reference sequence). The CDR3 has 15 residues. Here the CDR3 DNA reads TGTGCCAGCAGCTTGAGCCCGGGAGGTCACAATGAGCAGTTCTTC. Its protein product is CASSLSPGGHNEQFF.

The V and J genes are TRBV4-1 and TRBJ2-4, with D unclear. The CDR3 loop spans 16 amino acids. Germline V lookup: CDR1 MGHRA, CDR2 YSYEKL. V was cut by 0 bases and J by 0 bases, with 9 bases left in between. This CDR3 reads CASSQEPVIAKNIQYF. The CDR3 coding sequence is TGCGCCAGCAGCCAAGAGCCAGTAATAGCCAAAAACATTCAGTACTTC.

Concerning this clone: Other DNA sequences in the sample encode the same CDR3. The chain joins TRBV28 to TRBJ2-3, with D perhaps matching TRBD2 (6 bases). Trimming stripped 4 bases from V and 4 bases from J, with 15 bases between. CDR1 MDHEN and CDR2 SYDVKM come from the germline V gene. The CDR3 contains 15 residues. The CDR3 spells CASSSLAGGADTQYF. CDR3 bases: TGTGCCAGCAGTTCCCTCGCGGGCGGGGCAGATACGCAGTATTTT.

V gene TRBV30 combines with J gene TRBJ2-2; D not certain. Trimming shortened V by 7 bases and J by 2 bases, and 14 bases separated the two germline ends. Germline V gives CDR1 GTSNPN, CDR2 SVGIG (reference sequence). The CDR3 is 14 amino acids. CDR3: CALQALVNTGELFF. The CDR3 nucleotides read TGTGCCTTGCAAGCGCTGGTAAACACCGGGGAGCTGTTTTTT.